The entry below describes one T cell receptor beta chain. Its antigen is currently unknown. The J segment lost 7 bases and the V segment lost 5 bases, leaving 5 bases of the junction unmatched. The CDR3 runs to 13 residues. Germline V gene lookup returns CDR1 SGHNT and CDR2 YYREEE (reference sequence). These data are taken from a study of T cell responses to AZD1222 COVID-19 vaccine. Study-wide findings and caveats: Clonal diversity may have been underestimated, and the donors were mostly white British, with more females than males. A rise in Spike-specific TCR breadth and depth followed two AZD1222 doses.

Method: immunoSEQ multiplex PCR; TCRdb's copy keeps in-frame clones and lacks some. The sample holds approximately 100,000 clones, around 90% seen once. This clonotype was obtained from an adult in good health. The gene calls are TRBV5-4 and TRBJ1-1; TRBD1 matches at 10 bases. Source: peripheral blood, taken on day 0 of AZD1222 vaccination. For the CDR3, the DNA is TGTGCCAGCAGGGTGACAGGGGGCGGTGAAGCTTTCTTT. It codes for CASRVTGGGEAFF.